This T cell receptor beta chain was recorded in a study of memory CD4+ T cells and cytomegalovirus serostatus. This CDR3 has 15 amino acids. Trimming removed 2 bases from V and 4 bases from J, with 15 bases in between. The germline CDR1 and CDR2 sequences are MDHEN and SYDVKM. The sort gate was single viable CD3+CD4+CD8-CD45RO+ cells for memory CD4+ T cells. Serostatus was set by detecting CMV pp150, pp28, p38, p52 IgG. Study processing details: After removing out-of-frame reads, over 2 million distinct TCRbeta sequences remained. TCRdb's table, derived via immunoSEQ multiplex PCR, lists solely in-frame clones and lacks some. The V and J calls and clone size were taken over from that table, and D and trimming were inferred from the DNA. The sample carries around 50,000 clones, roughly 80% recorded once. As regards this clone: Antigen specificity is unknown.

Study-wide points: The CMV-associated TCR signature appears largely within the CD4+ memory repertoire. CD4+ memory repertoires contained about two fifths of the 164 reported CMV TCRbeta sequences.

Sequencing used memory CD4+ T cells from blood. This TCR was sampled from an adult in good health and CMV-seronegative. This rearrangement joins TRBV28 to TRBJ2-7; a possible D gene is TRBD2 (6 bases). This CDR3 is CASSLGGVAAYEQYF. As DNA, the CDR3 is TGTGCCAGCAGTTTAGGAGGGGTTGCGGCGTACGAGCAGTACTTC.